What follows are 2 T cell receptor beta chains derived from one specimen sequenced in a study of cytomegalovirus exposure and HLA in healthy donors. Use of 60 Vbeta and 13 Jbeta primers characterized the PCR. Profiling relied on immunoSEQ multiplex PCR, and the TCRdb table lists in-frame clones only, not all of them. The table for this sample gives some 110,000 clones. What was sequenced was PBMCs. These receptors all come from a man aged 18 to 29 in good health and CMV-seronegative.

V gene TRBV6-1 combines with J gene TRBJ1-5; TRBD1 aligns across 8 bases. The germline gives CDR1 MNHNS, CDR2 SASEGT. The CDR3 contains 19 residues. J was trimmed by 5 bases and V by 3 bases; bases with no gene match: 18. The CDR3 DNA sequence: TGTGCCAGCAGTGAGGACAAAGGGACAGGTACTTTTCTAGATCAGCCCCAGCATTTT. The encoded protein is CASSEDKGTGTFLDQPQHF.

The chain is built from TRBV7-8 and TRBJ2-1; 9 positions match TRBD1. This CDR3 comprises 16 residues. V lost 5 bases and J lost 8; bases outside the gene matches: 13. Germline V gene data show CDR1 as SGHVS and CDR2 as FQNEAQ. The CDR3 loop is CASSRPGTGIFDEQFF. CDR3 DNA sequence: TGTGCCAGCAGCCGACCCGGGACAGGGATTTTCGATGAGCAGTTCTTC.